The 18 T cell receptor beta chains below all came from one sample that was sequenced in a study of cytotoxic CD8 clonotypes in ibrutinib-treated CLL. Data came from immunoSEQ multiplex PCR; TCRdb stores just in-frame clones and leaves some out. The sample has 110,000 to 150,000 clones, 60% to 85% seen once. The sample was PBMCs, taken after 24 months of ibrutinib treatment. The origin of the receptors is a human donor with chronic lymphocytic leukemia.

The chain is built from TRBV15 and TRBJ2-7; D may correspond to TRBD1 or TRBD2 (6 bases each). The CDR3 is 14 residues long. The germline gives CDR1 LNHNV, CDR2 YYDKDF (reference sequence). The germline V and J ends were trimmed by 0 bases and 2 bases, with 8 bases remaining between them. Here the CDR3 reads CATSREGGPYEQYF. Written as DNA, the CDR3 is TGTGCCACCAGCAGAGAGGGGGGCCCCTACGAGCAGTACTTC.

This clone was observed a few times. The gene calls are TRBV4-2 and TRBJ1-1, with unresolved D. Germline V gene data show CDR1 as LGHNA and CDR2 as YNFKEQ. This CDR3 region has 13 residues. The V and J ends lost 1 base and 6 bases respectively, with 9 bases between them. CDR3 sequence (DNA): TGTGCCAGCAGCCAAGGTTTCGGCGCTGAAGCTTTCTTT. Amino acid sequence: CASSQGFGAEAFF.

The chain links TRBV10-1 to TRBJ1-3, with D hard to call. From germline, CDR1 is WNHNN and CDR2 SYGVQD (reference sequence). The germline V and J ends were trimmed by 10 bases and 3 bases, with 10 bases remaining between them. The CDR3 is 12 residues long. The CDR3 nucleotides are TGCGCCATCCCTAGGATTGGAAACACCATATATTTT. Protein product: CAIPRIGNTIYF.

V gene TRBV7-9 combines with J gene TRBJ2-7; a weak D match, TRBD1 (5 bases). The germline V gene encodes CDR1 SEHNR and CDR2 FQNEAQ (reference sequence). The CDR3 has 16 amino acids. Between the trimmed V and J ends, which lost 2 bases and 4 bases, there was a span of 18 bases. CDR3 sequence (DNA): TGTGCCAGCAGCTTACCCCCTCGGGCAGGGAAATACGAGCAGTACTTC. Encoded protein: CASSLPPRAGKYEQYF.

The chain has TRBV6-1 and TRBJ2-7, with TRBD2 matching 12 bases. The length of the CDR3 is 16 residues. Germline lookup yields CDR1 MNHNS and CDR2 SASEGT. Trimming removed 3 bases from V and 2 bases from J; junction bases left unmatched: 5. The CDR3, as DNA: TGTGCCAGCAGTGACCCAGCTAGCGGGGGGGCCTACGAGCAGTACTTC. Its protein product is CASSDPASGGAYEQYF.

V gene TRBV4-2 combines with J gene TRBJ2-5; D unresolved. The CDR3 has 15 residues. CDR1 and CDR2 (germline): LGHNA, YNFKEQ. V was cut by 3 bases and J by 5 bases, with 16 bases left in between. The CDR3 sequence: CASSQARPAGETQYF. The CDR3 DNA reads TGTGCCAGCAGCCAGGCTAGGCCCGCCGGCGAGACCCAGTACTTC.

The chain joins TRBV28 to TRBJ1-5, with D unclear. CDR1 is MDHEN, CDR2 SYDVKM, per germline. Trimming stripped 4 bases from V and 4 bases from J, with 8 bases between. The CDR3 spans 13 residues. CDR3 in amino acids: CASSYDGNQPQHF. In DNA, the CDR3 is TGTGCCAGCAGTTACGACGGAAATCAGCCCCAGCATTTT.

The CDR3 region has the DNA TGCGCCAGCAGCCAACAGACAGGGGGGTACGGCTACACCTTC. Residues: CASSQQTGGYGYTF. The chain is built from TRBV4-3 and TRBJ1-2; 9 bases align to TRBD1. V lost 2 bases to trimming and J lost 8 bases; unmatched junction nucleotides: 6. The CDR3 has 14 residues. Per germline, CDR1 LGHNA and CDR2 YSLEER.

The chain is built from TRBV2 and TRBJ1-4; D remains unclear. This CDR3 region has 14 residues. Germline V gives CDR1 SNHLY, CDR2 FYNNEI. V shed 10 bases and J shed 5 bases, with 17 bases lying between them. The CDR3 DNA reads TGTGCCACCATCCGAGGAGTCCTCAATGAAAAACTGTTTTTT. This sequence encodes CATIRGVLNEKLFF.

This clone was observed a few times. The chain joins TRBV29-1 to TRBJ1-2; a possible D gene is TRBD1 (6 bases). V lost 7 bases to trimming and J lost 8 bases, with 14 bases between them. Germline-derived CDR1 and CDR2 are SQVTM and ANQGSEA. The CDR3 totals 11 residues. The CDR3 region has the DNA TGCAGCGCCCCGGCAGGGGAGGGCTACACCTTC. It is translated as CSAPAGEGYTF.

This clone was detected once. The chain is built from TRBV4-3 and TRBJ2-7, with TRBD1 as a possible D gene (5 bases). Germline values: CDR1 LGHNA, CDR2 YSLEER. V lost 10 bases and J lost 1, with 20 bases in between. CDR3 length: 15 amino acids. As DNA, the CDR3 is TGCGCCACCCCAGGGTCCCCCAGGTGGTCCTACGAGCAGTACTTC. Residues: CATPGSPRWSYEQYF.

The genes are TRBV7-3 and TRBJ2-7; D is perhaps TRBD1 (6 bases). The V end was cut by 2 bases, the J end by 3 bases, with 14 bases between. The CDR3 sequence is 15 residues long. Germline CDR1 is SGHTA and CDR2 is FQGTGA. Here the CDR3 DNA reads TGTGCCAGCAGCTTATCTGGGGGCCACCACTACGAGCAGTACTTC. It codes for CASSLSGGHHYEQYF.

The chain uses TRBV5-1 and TRBJ1-2; D remains ambiguous. Trimming removed 2 bases from V and 8 bases from J, with 13 bases in between. The germline V gene encodes CDR1 SGHRS and CDR2 YFSETQ. The CDR3 sequence is 13 residues long. The CDR3: CASSFGDGEGYTF. The CDR3 region has the DNA TGCGCCAGCAGCTTTGGGGATGGAGAAGGCTACACCTTC.

V gene TRBV28 combines with J gene TRBJ2-5; 8 nucleotides match TRBD2. This CDR3 region has 14 residues. CDR1 and CDR2 from the germline V gene are MDHEN and SYDVKM. J lost 5 bases, V lost 7 bases, and 9 bases had no gene match. Here the CDR3 reads CASTQSGGVETQYF. The CDR3 coding sequence is TGTGCCAGCACCCAATCCGGGGGGGTGGAGACCCAGTACTTC.

There are many counts of this clone. V gene TRBV5-8 combines with J gene TRBJ2-4, with TRBD1 as a possible D gene (5 bases). V dropped 10 bases and J dropped 9 bases, with 23 bases sitting between them. The CDR3 covers 14 residues. Germline V gives CDR1 SGHTS, CDR2 YDEGEE. CDR3 in amino acids: CAGTRVRVVGIQYF. The DNA of the CDR3 is TGTGCCGGAACCAGGGTTAGGGTCGTGGGCATTCAGTACTTC.

V and J are TRBV7-3 and TRBJ2-3, with D hard to call. The CDR3 sequence is 13 residues long. The V gene's germline CDR1 is SGHTA and CDR2 FQGTGA. Trimming removed 0 bases at V and 4 bases at J, with 5 bases between. In DNA, the CDR3 is TGTGCCAGCAGCTTAACGCAGGCAGATACGCAGTATTTT. Translating it yields CASSLTQADTQYF.

The rearrangement joins TRBV29-1 to TRBJ2-1, with D perhaps assigned TRBD1 or TRBD2 (5 bases each). The CDR3 is 12 amino acids. Trimming pared 4 bases from V and 8 bases from J, leaving 12 bases between. Germline V gives CDR1 SQVTM, CDR2 ANQGSEA. As DNA, the CDR3 is TGCAGCGTTGTGGGGCTAGCAGATGAGCAGTTCTTC. Amino acids: CSVVGLADEQFF.

The V gene is TRBV7-2, the J gene TRBJ2-3, with 15 positions matching TRBD2. The CDR3 has 18 amino acids. Germline loops: CDR1 SGHTA, CDR2 FQGNSA. Trimming at V came to 5 bases and at J to 1 base, leaving 7 bases not matched to a gene. The chain's CDR3 is CASSPGLAGGQGTDTQYF. CDR3 bases: TGTGCCAGCAGCCCGGGACTAGCGGGGGGCCAGGGCACAGATACGCAGTATTTT.